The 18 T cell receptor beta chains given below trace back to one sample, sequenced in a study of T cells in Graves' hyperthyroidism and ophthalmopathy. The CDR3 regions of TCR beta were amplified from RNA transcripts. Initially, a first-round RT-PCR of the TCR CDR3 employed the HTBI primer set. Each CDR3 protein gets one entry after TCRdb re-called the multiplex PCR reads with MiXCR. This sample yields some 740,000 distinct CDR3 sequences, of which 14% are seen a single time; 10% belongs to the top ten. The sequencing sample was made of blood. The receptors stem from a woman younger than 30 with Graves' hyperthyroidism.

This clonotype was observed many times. The DNA of the CDR3 is TGTGCCAGCTCACCACAGCGGAGCACAGATACGCAGTATTTT. Translation: CASSPQRSTDTQYF. The chain has TRBV18 and TRBJ2-3; tentatively, D is TRBD2 (5 bases). The CDR3 runs 14 residues. V was cut by 1 base and J by 0 bases, with 5 bases left in between. Germline-derived CDR1 and CDR2 are KGHSH and LQKENI.

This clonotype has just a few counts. This CDR3 reads CASSQETGRLVTNEQFF. DNA for the CDR3: TGTGCCAGCAGCCAAGAGACCGGGCGCCTGGTTACCAATGAGCAGTTCTTC. The chain carries TRBV14 and TRBJ2-1, with no clear D. Germline values: CDR1 SGHDN, CDR2 FVKESK. The CDR3 loop spans 17 amino acids. V was trimmed by 0 bases and J by 6 bases, leaving 18 bases between them.

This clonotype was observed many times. CDR3 region: CASSFPGAESSSRYTF. The CDR3 bases are TGTGCCAGCAGTTTTCCAGGGGCGGAATCCTCTAGTCGCTACACCTTC. The gene calls are TRBV28 and TRBJ1-2; maybe TRBD1 (6 bases). Between the trimmed V and J ends, which lost 3 bases and 9 bases, there was a span of 23 bases. The CDR3 has 16 residues. Germline CDR1 MDHEN, CDR2 SYDVKM.

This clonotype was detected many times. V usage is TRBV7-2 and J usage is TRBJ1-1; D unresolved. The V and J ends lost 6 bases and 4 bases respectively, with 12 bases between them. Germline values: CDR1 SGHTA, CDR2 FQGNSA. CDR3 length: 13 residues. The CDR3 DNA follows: TGTGCCAGCAGACTAGACTGGGGCACTGAAGCTTTCTTT. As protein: CASRLDWGTEAFF.

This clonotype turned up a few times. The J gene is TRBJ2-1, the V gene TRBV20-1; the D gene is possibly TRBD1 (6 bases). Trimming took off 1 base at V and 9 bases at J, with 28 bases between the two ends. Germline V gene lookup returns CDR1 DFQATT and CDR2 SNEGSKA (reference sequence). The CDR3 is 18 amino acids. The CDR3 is CSARGGGPGRGLSGEQFF. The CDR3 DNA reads TGCAGTGCTAGAGGAGGTGGTCCGGGCAGGGGCCTCTCGGGTGAGCAGTTCTTC.

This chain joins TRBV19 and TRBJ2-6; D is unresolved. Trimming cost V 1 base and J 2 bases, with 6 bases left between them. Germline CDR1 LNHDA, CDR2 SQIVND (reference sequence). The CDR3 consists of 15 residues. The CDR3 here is CASSIAAAGANVLTF. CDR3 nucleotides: TGTGCCAGTAGTATAGCGGCCGCTGGGGCCAACGTCCTGACTTTC.

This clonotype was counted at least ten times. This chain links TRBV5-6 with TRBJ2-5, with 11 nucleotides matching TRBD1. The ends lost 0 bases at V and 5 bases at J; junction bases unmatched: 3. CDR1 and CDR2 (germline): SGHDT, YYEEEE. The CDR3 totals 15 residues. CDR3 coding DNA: TGTGCCAGCAGCTTGGTTGGGACAGGGGGTGAGACCCAGTACTTC. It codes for CASSLVGTGGETQYF.

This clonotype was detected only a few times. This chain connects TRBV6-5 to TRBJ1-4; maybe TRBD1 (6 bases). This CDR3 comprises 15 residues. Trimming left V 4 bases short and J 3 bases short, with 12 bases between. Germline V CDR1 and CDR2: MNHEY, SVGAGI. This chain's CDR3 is CASSFTGNANEKLFF. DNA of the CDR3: TGTGCCAGCAGTTTCACAGGGAACGCTAATGAAAAACTGTTTTTT.

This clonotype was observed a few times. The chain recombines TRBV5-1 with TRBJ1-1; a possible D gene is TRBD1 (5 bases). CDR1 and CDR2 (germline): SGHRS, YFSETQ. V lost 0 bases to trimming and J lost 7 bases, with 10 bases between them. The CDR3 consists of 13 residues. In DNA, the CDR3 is TGCGCCAGCAGCTTGGCCGGGGGGGTTGAAGCTTTCTTT. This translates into CASSLAGGVEAFF.

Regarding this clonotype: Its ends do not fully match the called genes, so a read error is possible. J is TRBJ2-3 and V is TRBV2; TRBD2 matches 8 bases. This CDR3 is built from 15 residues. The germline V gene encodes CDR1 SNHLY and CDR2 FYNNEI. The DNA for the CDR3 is TGTGCCAGCAGCGAAGAGACTAGCGGCACAGATACGCAGTATTTT. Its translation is CASSEETSGTDTQYF.

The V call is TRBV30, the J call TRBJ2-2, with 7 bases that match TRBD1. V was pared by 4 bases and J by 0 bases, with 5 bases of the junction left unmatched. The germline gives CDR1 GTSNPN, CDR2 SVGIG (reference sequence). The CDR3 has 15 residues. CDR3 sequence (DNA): TGTGCCTGGACGCCGGGACAGACGAACACCGGGGAGCTGTTTTTT. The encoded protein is CAWTPGQTNTGELFF.

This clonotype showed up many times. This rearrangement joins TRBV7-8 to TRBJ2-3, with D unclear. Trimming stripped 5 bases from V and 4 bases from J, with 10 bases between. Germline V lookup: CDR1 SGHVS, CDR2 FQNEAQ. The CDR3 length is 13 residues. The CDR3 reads CASSTRLPDTQYF. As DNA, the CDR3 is TGTGCCAGCAGCACAAGACTCCCAGATACGCAGTATTTT.

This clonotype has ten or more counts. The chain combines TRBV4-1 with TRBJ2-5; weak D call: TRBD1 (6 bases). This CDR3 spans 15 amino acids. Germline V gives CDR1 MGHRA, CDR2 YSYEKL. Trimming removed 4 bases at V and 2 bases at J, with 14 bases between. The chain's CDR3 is CASSRTGIGQETQYF. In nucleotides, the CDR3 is TGCGCCAGCAGCCGAACAGGGATTGGGCAAGAGACCCAGTACTTC.

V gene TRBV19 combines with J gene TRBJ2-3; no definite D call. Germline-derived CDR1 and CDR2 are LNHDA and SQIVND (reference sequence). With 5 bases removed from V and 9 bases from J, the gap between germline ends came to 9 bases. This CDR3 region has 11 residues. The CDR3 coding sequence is TGTGCCAGTAGTTCCCCCCTGACGCAGTATTTT. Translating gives CASSSPLTQYF.

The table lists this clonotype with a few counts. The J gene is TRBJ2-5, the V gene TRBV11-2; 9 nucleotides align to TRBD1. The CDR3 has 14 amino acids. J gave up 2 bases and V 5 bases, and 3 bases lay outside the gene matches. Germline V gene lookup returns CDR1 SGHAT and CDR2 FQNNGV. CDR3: CASSRTGVQETQYF. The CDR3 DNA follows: TGTGCCAGCAGCCGGACAGGGGTACAAGAGACCCAGTACTTC.

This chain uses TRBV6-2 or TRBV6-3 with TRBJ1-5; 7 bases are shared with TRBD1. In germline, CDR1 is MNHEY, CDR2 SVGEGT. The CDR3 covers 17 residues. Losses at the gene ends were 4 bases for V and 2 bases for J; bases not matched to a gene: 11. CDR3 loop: CASSLTTSGTGNQPQHF. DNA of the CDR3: TGTGCCAGCAGTTTAACAACATCCGGGACAGGCAATCAGCCCCAGCATTTT.

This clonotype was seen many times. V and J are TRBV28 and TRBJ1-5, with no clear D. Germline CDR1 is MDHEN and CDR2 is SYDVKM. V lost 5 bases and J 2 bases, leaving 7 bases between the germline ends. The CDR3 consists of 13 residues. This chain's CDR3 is CASSPRGNQPQHF. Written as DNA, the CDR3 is TGTGCCAGCAGTCCAAGGGGCAATCAGCCCCAGCATTTT.

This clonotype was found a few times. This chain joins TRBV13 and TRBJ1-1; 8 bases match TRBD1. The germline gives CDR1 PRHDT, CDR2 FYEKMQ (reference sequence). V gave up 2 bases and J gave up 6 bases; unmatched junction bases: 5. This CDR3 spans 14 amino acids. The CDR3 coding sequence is TGTGCCAGCAGCTTACAGACAGGGGTGGCTGAAGCTTTCTTT. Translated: CASSLQTGVAEAFF.